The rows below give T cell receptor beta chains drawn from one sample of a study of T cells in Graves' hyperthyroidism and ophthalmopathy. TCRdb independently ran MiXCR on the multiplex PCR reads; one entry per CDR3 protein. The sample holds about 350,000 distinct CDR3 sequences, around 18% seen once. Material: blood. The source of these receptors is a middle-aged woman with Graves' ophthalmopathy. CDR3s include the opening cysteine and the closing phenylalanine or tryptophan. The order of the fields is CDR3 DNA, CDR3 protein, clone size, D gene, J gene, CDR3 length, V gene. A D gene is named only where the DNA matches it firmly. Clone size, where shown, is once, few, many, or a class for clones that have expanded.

cdr3_nt: TGTGCCAGCAGCCGCCGGAGGACAGGGTCCAGTGGCTACACCTTC
cdr3_aa: CASSRRRTGSSGYTF
clone_size: NA
d_call: TRBD1
j_call: TRBJ1-2
cdr3_length: 15
v_call: TRBV28

cdr3_nt: TGCGCCAGCAGCCCCGCGGCAGGCGCCCACTCTGGGGCCAACGTCCTGACTTTC
cdr3_aa: CASSPAAGAHSGANVLTF
clone_size: NA
d_call: NA
j_call: TRBJ2-6
cdr3_length: 18
v_call: TRBV5-1

cdr3_nt: TGTGCCAGCGGATCCTCTTTTCTAGCATATGGCTACACCTTC
cdr3_aa: CASGSSFLAYGYTF
clone_size: many
d_call: NA
j_call: TRBJ1-2
cdr3_length: 14
v_call: TRBV28

cdr3_nt: TGTGCCAGCAGCGAACAACACTCCTATGGAAACACCATATATTTT
cdr3_aa: CASSEQHSYGNTIYF
clone_size: many
d_call: NA
j_call: TRBJ1-3
cdr3_length: 15
v_call: TRBV6-1

cdr3_nt: TGTGCCAGCAGGGGCATGTGGGACAGGGGGCGAAATGGCTACACCTTC
cdr3_aa: CASRGMWDRGRNGYTF
clone_size: many
d_call: TRBD1
j_call: TRBJ1-2
cdr3_length: 16
v_call: TRBV12-3/TRBV12-4

cdr3_nt: TGTGCCATCAGTAACAAAGGGGCAGAACTGAACACTGAAGCTTTCTTT
cdr3_aa: CAISNKGAELNTEAFF
clone_size: many
d_call: NA
j_call: TRBJ1-1
cdr3_length: 16
v_call: TRBV10-3

cdr3_nt: TGTGCTAGTGGTTTGTCCCCAAACATTCAGTACTTC
cdr3_aa: CASGLSPNIQYF
clone_size: many
d_call: NA
j_call: TRBJ2-4
cdr3_length: 12
v_call: TRBV12-5

cdr3_nt: TGTGCCAGTAGTATACTCGGGGAGTGGGCTGAAGCTTTCTTT
cdr3_aa: CASSILGEWAEAFF
clone_size: many
d_call: NA
j_call: TRBJ1-1
cdr3_length: 14
v_call: TRBV19

cdr3_nt: TGCAGTGCTAGACTACCCTCGGACAGGAATGGCGAGCAGTACTTC
cdr3_aa: CSARLPSDRNGEQYF
clone_size: NA
d_call: TRBD1
j_call: TRBJ2-7
cdr3_length: 15
v_call: TRBV20-1

cdr3_nt: TGTGCCAGCAGTCCGGACGATGATTGGACAGGGGGAATTAACTATGGCTACACCTTC
cdr3_aa: CASSPDDDWTGGINYGYTF
clone_size: many
d_call: TRBD1
j_call: TRBJ1-2
cdr3_length: 19
v_call: TRBV28

cdr3_nt: TGTGCCAGACCTGAGGAGACCCAGTACTTC
cdr3_aa: CARPEETQYF
clone_size: few
d_call: NA
j_call: TRBJ2-5
cdr3_length: 10
v_call: TRBV19

cdr3_nt: TGTGCCTGGAGACGCAGGGTGGCCGGGGAGCTGTTTTTT
cdr3_aa: CAWRRRVAGELFF
clone_size: few
d_call: NA
j_call: TRBJ2-2
cdr3_length: 13
v_call: TRBV30

cdr3_nt: TGTGCCAGCAGTTTTCAGGCCAAAAACATTCAGTACTTC
cdr3_aa: CASSFQAKNIQYF
clone_size: many
d_call: NA
j_call: TRBJ2-4
cdr3_length: 13
v_call: TRBV28

cdr3_nt: TGCAGTGCTAGGTTCTCCTACGAGCAGTACTTC
cdr3_aa: CSARFSYEQYF
clone_size: NA
d_call: NA
j_call: TRBJ2-7
cdr3_length: 11
v_call: TRBV20-1

cdr3_nt: TGTGCCAGCAGCTTGCCCGTAACCGGGGAGCTGTTTTTT
cdr3_aa: CASSLPVTGELFF
clone_size: many
d_call: NA
j_call: TRBJ2-2
cdr3_length: 13
v_call: TRBV7-3

cdr3_nt: TGCGCCAGCAGCCCCGGGACTAGCCTAGTGGAGACCCAGTACTTC
cdr3_aa: CASSPGTSLVETQYF
clone_size: many
d_call: TRBD2
j_call: TRBJ2-5
cdr3_length: 15
v_call: TRBV5-1

cdr3_nt: TGTGCCAGCAGTTACTCGGGGGGGCACGGGGCCAACGTCCTGACTTTC
cdr3_aa: CASSYSGGHGANVLTF
clone_size: NA
d_call: NA
j_call: TRBJ2-6
cdr3_length: 16
v_call: TRBV6-2/TRBV6-3

cdr3_nt: TGTGCCAGCAGCGGACGGACCTTTGAAGCTTTCTTT
cdr3_aa: CASSGRTFEAFF
clone_size: many
d_call: NA
j_call: TRBJ1-1
cdr3_length: 12
v_call: TRBV7-9

cdr3_nt: TGTGCCAGCAGACCCCTCATCCACAAGTTGGGTTCCCAAGAGACCCAGTACTTC
cdr3_aa: CASRPLIHKLGSQETQYF
clone_size: many
d_call: NA
j_call: TRBJ2-5
cdr3_length: 18
v_call: TRBV5-6

cdr3_nt: TGTGCCAGCAGCTTGTGGAGAGGTCCGGGACACTTCCAAGAGACCCAGTACTTC
cdr3_aa: CASSLWRGPGHFQETQYF
clone_size: NA
d_call: NA
j_call: TRBJ2-5
cdr3_length: 18
v_call: TRBV11-2

cdr3_nt: TGTGCCAGCTCACCAACCGGGACAGGGGGCGTGAGCAATCAGCCCCAGCATTTT
cdr3_aa: CASSPTGTGGVSNQPQHF
clone_size: many
d_call: TRBD1
j_call: TRBJ1-5
cdr3_length: 18
v_call: TRBV18

cdr3_nt: TGTGCCGGCAGCTTAAAAGGGGGAGATACTGAAGCTTTCTTT
cdr3_aa: CAGSLKGGDTEAFF
clone_size: NA
d_call: NA
j_call: TRBJ1-1
cdr3_length: 14
v_call: TRBV7-3

cdr3_nt: TGTGCCAGCGGGGGGAGGGCCCAAGAGACCCAGTACTTC
cdr3_aa: CASGGRAQETQYF
clone_size: many
d_call: TRBD2
j_call: TRBJ2-5
cdr3_length: 13
v_call: TRBV19

cdr3_nt: TGTGCCAGTAGTGCAGACAGTGTCCGCTACGAGCAGTACTTC
cdr3_aa: CASSADSVRYEQYF
clone_size: few
d_call: NA
j_call: TRBJ2-7
cdr3_length: 14
v_call: TRBV19

cdr3_nt: TGTGCCAGCAGCTTAACAGGGGCCGAACGGAGCACTGAAGCTTTCTTT
cdr3_aa: CASSLTGAERSTEAFF
clone_size: many
d_call: TRBD1
j_call: TRBJ1-1
cdr3_length: 16
v_call: TRBV11-2

cdr3_nt: TGTGCCAGCAGTGCCGACAGGGGCACTGAAGCTTTCTTT
cdr3_aa: CASSADRGTEAFF
clone_size: many
d_call: TRBD1
j_call: TRBJ1-1
cdr3_length: 13
v_call: TRBV27

cdr3_nt: TGTGCCAGCAGTTCCCTCCCACAGGGTAAAGAGACCCAGTACTTC
cdr3_aa: CASSSLPQGKETQYF
clone_size: many
d_call: NA
j_call: TRBJ2-5
cdr3_length: 15
v_call: TRBV12-3/TRBV12-4

cdr3_nt: TGTGCCTGGAGAGGGACAGGGCCCGGCGGCTACACCTTC
cdr3_aa: CAWRGTGPGGYTF
clone_size: many
d_call: TRBD1
j_call: TRBJ1-2
cdr3_length: 13
v_call: TRBV30

cdr3_nt: TGTGCCACCAGCAGAGACGGCGGAAGCTCCTACGAGCAGTACTTC
cdr3_aa: CATSRDGGSSYEQYF
clone_size: many
d_call: NA
j_call: TRBJ2-7
cdr3_length: 15
v_call: TRBV15

cdr3_nt: TGTGCCAGCAGGAGGGACAGAATGAACACCGGGGAGCTGTTTTTT
cdr3_aa: CASRRDRMNTGELFF
clone_size: many
d_call: TRBD1
j_call: TRBJ2-2
cdr3_length: 15
v_call: TRBV6-1

cdr3_nt: TGTGCCAGCAGTCGGACAGGGAGAGTAACTGAAGCTTTCTTT
cdr3_aa: CASSRTGRVTEAFF
clone_size: few
d_call: TRBD1
j_call: TRBJ1-1
cdr3_length: 14
v_call: TRBV6-2/TRBV6-3

cdr3_nt: TGCAGTGCTACACCGGGATTCCGGACCGCATACGAGCAGTACTTC
cdr3_aa: CSATPGFRTAYEQYF
clone_size: many
d_call: NA
j_call: TRBJ2-7
cdr3_length: 15
v_call: TRBV20-1

cdr3_nt: TGTGCCAGCAGTTACGGGACAGAGGACTACGAGCAGTACTTC
cdr3_aa: CASSYGTEDYEQYF
clone_size: many
d_call: TRBD1
j_call: TRBJ2-7
cdr3_length: 14
v_call: TRBV6-5

cdr3_nt: TGTGCCAGCAGCTTAGCTGGGACAGGGGGGATCAATCAGCCCCAGCATTTT
cdr3_aa: CASSLAGTGGINQPQHF
clone_size: NA
d_call: TRBD1
j_call: TRBJ1-5
cdr3_length: 17
v_call: TRBV11-1

cdr3_nt: TGTGCCACCGGGAGGGGGCCGGAAGCGAACACCGGGGAGCTGTTTTTT
cdr3_aa: CATGRGPEANTGELFF
clone_size: many
d_call: NA
j_call: TRBJ2-2
cdr3_length: 16
v_call: TRBV12-3/TRBV12-4